These T cell receptor beta chains were read from a single sample in a study of T cells in tuberculosis. The protocol was immunoSEQ multiplex PCR, while the TCRdb copy is restricted to in-frame clones and leaves out a portion. Here the sample spans some 25,000 clones, about 95% being singletons. Specimen: PBMCs. These receptor sequences come from a donor aged 10 to 29 with latent tuberculosis or without tuberculosis infection. Both conserved end residues are part of each CDR3. The D gene is left open where the match is weak. Where a row states a size, it is once, few, many or the class of an expanded clone; other rows omit it.

V gene	clone size	D gene	J gene	CDR3 DNA	CDR3 protein
TRBV9	NA	TRBD1	TRBJ1-1	TGTGCCAGCAGCGTAGGGACAGGGGCAACTGAAGCTTTCTTT	CASSVGTGATEAFF
TRBV5-5	NA	TRBD1	TRBJ2-3	TGTGCCAGCAGCCGACAGGGATCTAGCACAGATACGCAGTATTTT	CASSRQGSSTDTQYF
TRBV11-2	NA	TRBD2	TRBJ2-5	TGTGCCAGCAGCCCCAGACTAGCGGTGGATGTGGAGACCCAGTACTTC	CASSPRLAVDVETQYF
TRBV19	NA	NA	TRBJ1-2	TGTGCCAGTAGTCCCCGACATAACTATGGCTACACCTTC	CASSPRHNYGYTF
TRBV2	NA	TRBD1	TRBJ1-2	TGTGCCAGCAGGCAAGACAGGGGCTACTATGGCTACACCTTC	CASRQDRGYYGYTF
TRBV4-1	NA	TRBD2	TRBJ2-7	TGCGCCAGCAGCCAAGATGCGACTAGCCTGTACGAGCAGTACTTC	CASSQDATSLYEQYF
TRBV6-4	NA	NA	TRBJ2-7	TGTGCCAGCACTCGACAGGTCGAGCAGTACTTC	CASTRQVEQYF
TRBV7-9	NA	NA	TRBJ1-4	TGTGCCAGCAGCTTAGGGAGATCTAATGAAAAACTGTTTTTT	CASSLGRSNEKLFF
TRBV10-3	NA	NA	TRBJ2-1	TGTGCCATCAGTGAGCCCCGGGGGTCCCACAATGAGCAGTTCTTC	CAISEPRGSHNEQFF
TRBV9	NA	NA	TRBJ2-2	TGTGCCAGCAGCGTAGTCGGGGACACCGGGGAGCTGTTTTTT	CASSVVGDTGELFF
TRBV7-9	NA	NA	TRBJ2-1	TGTGCCAGCAGCCCGGACACAGACTCCTACAATGAGCAGTTCTTC	CASSPDTDSYNEQFF
TRBV19	NA	TRBD1	TRBJ2-1	TGTGCCAGTAGTATAGTCGCAGGGGGCAATGAGCAGTTCTTC	CASSIVAGGNEQFF
TRBV19	NA	TRBD2	TRBJ2-5	TGTGCCAGTAGGGCAGGACTAGCGGACCAAGAGACCCAGTACTTC	CASRAGLADQETQYF
TRBV6-1	once	NA	TRBJ2-7	TGTGCCAGCAGCCTCAGGGGCTTTTACGAGCAGTACTTC	CASSLRGFYEQYF
TRBV5-1	NA	TRBD2	TRBJ2-6	TGCGCCAGCACCGGAATGAGCGGGGGGGCCTCTGGGGCCAACGTCCTGACTTTC	CASTGMSGGASGANVLTF
TRBV11-2	NA	NA	TRBJ2-3	TGTGCCAGCAGCCCCGGGGCGGGGAGCACAGATACGCAGTATTTT	CASSPGAGSTDTQYF
TRBV19	NA	NA	TRBJ1-2	TGTGCCAGTAGTATAGCGGGTGACGGCTACACCTTC	CASSIAGDGYTF
TRBV2	NA	TRBD2	TRBJ2-3	TGTGCCAGCAGTGGGGGACTAGCGGAACGCACAGATACGCAGTATTTT	CASSGGLAERTDTQYF
TRBV5-4	NA	NA	TRBJ2-1	TGTGCCAGCAGCTTCAAACCCCTGGGGGGGGCCAATGAGCAGTTCTTC	CASSFKPLGGANEQFF
TRBV14	NA	NA	TRBJ1-2	TGTGCCAGCAGCCAGTACAAAGCTAACTATGGCTACACCTTC	CASSQYKANYGYTF
TRBV9	NA	NA	TRBJ2-1	TGTGCCAGCAGCCAGACTGGTAATGAGCAGTTCTTC	CASSQTGNEQFF
TRBV4-1	NA	NA	TRBJ1-5	TGCGCCAGCAGCCAAGTGCGGTCCCAGGGTCACCCGCCCCAGCATTTT	CASSQVRSQGHPPQHF
TRBV19	NA	NA	TRBJ1-2	TGTGCCTCGCAGAGGGTTAACTATGGCTACACCTTC	CASQRVNYGYTF
TRBV7-6	NA	TRBD1	TRBJ2-7	TGTGCCAGCAGCCCCTGGACAGGGAAGGATGAGCAGTACTTC	CASSPWTGKDEQYF
TRBV4-2	NA	NA	TRBJ1-5	TGTGCCAGCAGCCAAGAATTGAAGAAGTGGGGGCAGGGCAATCAGCCCCAGCATTTT	CASSQELKKWGQGNQPQHF
TRBV2	NA	NA	TRBJ1-2	TGTGCCAGCAGTGAAGGGGGGCGCTTCTATGGCTACACCTTC	CASSEGGRFYGYTF
TRBV27	NA	NA	TRBJ1-4	TGTGCCACCCGGTCCCGTTCTAATGAAAAACTGTTTTTT	CATRSRSNEKLFF
TRBV7-3	NA	NA	TRBJ2-3	TGTGCCAGCAGCTCCAGCGGACCTGGCACAGATACGCAGTATTTT	CASSSSGPGTDTQYF
TRBV6-1	NA	TRBD1	TRBJ2-1	TGTGCCAGCAGTGCCGGACAGGGAAGGAATGAGCAGTTCTTC	CASSAGQGRNEQFF
TRBV9	NA	TRBD2	TRBJ2-3	TGTGCCAGCAGCGTTGTAGCGGGGGGGTCTTTAGATACGCAGTATTTT	CASSVVAGGSLDTQYF
TRBV4-1	NA	NA	TRBJ2-1	TGCGCCAGCAGTCCCTGGAGCGGGTACAATGAGCAGTTCTTC	CASSPWSGYNEQFF
TRBV7-9	NA	TRBD2	TRBJ2-3	TGTGCCAGCAGCCCATTAGCGGGGGGCACAGATACGCAGTATTTT	CASSPLAGGTDTQYF
TRBV29-1	NA	NA	TRBJ1-1	TGCAGCGCAGCGAAGGGAGTGGGTGTCACTGAAGCTTTCTTT	CSAAKGVGVTEAFF
TRBV7-7	NA	NA	TRBJ2-3	TGTGCCAGCAGCTTAGGCAGGGGTAGAACAGATACGCAGTATTTT	CASSLGRGRTDTQYF
TRBV11-2	NA	TRBD1	TRBJ1-5	TGTGCCAGCAGCCGGGGGCAGGGGGCGGTCAATCAGCCCCAGCATTTT	CASSRGQGAVNQPQHF
TRBV5-4	once	NA	TRBJ1-2	TGTGCCAGCAGCCCCGGTGGTAGGGGCAACTATGGCTACACCTTC	CASSPGGRGNYGYTF
TRBV27	NA	NA	TRBJ2-7	TGTGCCAGCAGCGCGGGATCCAGACCCTACGAGCAGTACTTC	CASSAGSRPYEQYF
TRBV12-5	NA	NA	TRBJ2-5	TGTGCTAGTGGTATTGATGACAGCGAGGTGACCCAGTACTTC	CASGIDDSEVTQYF
TRBV19	once	NA	TRBJ2-4	TGTGCCACCCTACAGGGAAACATTCAGTACTTC	CATLQGNIQYF
TRBV4-1	NA	NA	TRBJ1-4	TGCGCCAGCAGCCCCCCACTACAACAGGGTTACCCTCAGGGTGAAAAACTGTTTTTT	CASSPPLQQGYPQGEKLFF
TRBV6-4	NA	TRBD1	TRBJ2-5	TGTGCCAGCAGTTCAAAGCCGGGACAGGGGGCTGAGACCCAGTACTTC	CASSSKPGQGAETQYF
TRBV19	NA	TRBD1	TRBJ2-2	TGTGCCAGTACCATCAGGGGGACAGCCGGGGAGCTGTTTTTT	CASTIRGTAGELFF
TRBV19	NA	TRBD1	TRBJ2-7	TGTGCCAGTAGTATAGGACAGGGGGCCGGAGAGCAGTACTTC	CASSIGQGAGEQYF
TRBV11-2	NA	NA	TRBJ1-6	TGTGCCAGCAGCCGGGACTGGAATTCACCCCTCCACTTT	CASSRDWNSPLHF
TRBV2	once	TRBD1	TRBJ2-1	TGTGCCAGCACTACTAGGGACAGGTATAATGAGCAGTTCTTC	CASTTRDRYNEQFF
TRBV5-6	few	NA	TRBJ1-1	TGTGCCAGCAGCTTAGGCGGTACAGGCGGAGCTTTCTTT	CASSLGGTGGAFF
TRBV30	NA	TRBD1	TRBJ2-7	TGTGCCTGGAGTCCGGGACAGGGGTACGAGCAGTACTTC	CAWSPGQGYEQYF
TRBV19	NA	TRBD2	TRBJ2-1	TGTGCCAGTAGTTCCCACTTCGGGCAAGCGGGGAGTGAGCAGTTCTTC	CASSSHFGQAGSEQFF
TRBV5-1	NA	TRBD1	TRBJ1-2	TGCGCCAGCAGCTGGACAGGGGGAGATGGCTACACCTTC	CASSWTGGDGYTF
TRBV15	once	NA	TRBJ1-6	TGTGCCACCAGCACCTTCCCGCGGTACGGGTCACGGTCACCCCTCCACTTT	CATSTFPRYGSRSPLHF
TRBV20-1	NA	NA	TRBJ2-3	TGCAGTGCTAGAGTCCCTAGCCTCGAGTATTTT	CSARVPSLEYF
TRBV25-1	few	NA	TRBJ2-2	TGTGCCAGCAGTGAACAAGGGGAGGCCGGGGAGCTGTTTTTT	CASSEQGEAGELFF
TRBV15	few	NA	TRBJ2-1	TGTGCCACCAGCAGAGATCTGGACTCCTCCTACAATGAGCAGTTCTTC	CATSRDLDSSYNEQFF
TRBV5-1	once	TRBD1	TRBJ2-6	TGCGCCAGCAGCTTCCCGGGACAGGGGTCCTCTGTGGGGGCCAACGTCCTGACTTTC	CASSFPGQGSSVGANVLTF
TRBV5-1	NA	NA	TRBJ1-1	TGCGCCAGCAGCTTGGCCGGAGGGAACACTGAAGCTTTCTTT	CASSLAGGNTEAFF